The 21 T cell receptor beta chains in this list originate from one sample, sequenced in a study of blood T cell repertoires in COVID-19. Profiled with immunoSEQ multiplex PCR; TCRdb holds only in-frame clones, not every one. The table lists 170,000 or so clones, roughly 86% of them singletons. The specimen sequenced was peripheral blood. The receptors shown here come from a man aged 40-49 years with active or convalescent COVID-19.

This clone was seen once. The genes are TRBV10-3 and TRBJ2-1; TRBD2 aligns across 10 bases. V lost 2 bases, J lost 3 bases, and 1 base stayed unmatched. CDR1 is ENHRY, CDR2 SYGVKD, per germline. CDR3 length: 15 residues. Here the CDR3 reads CAISETSGNYNEQFF. The DNA for the CDR3 is TGTGCCATCAGTGAGACTAGCGGGAACTACAATGAGCAGTTCTTC.

This clone was observed once. This CDR3 is CASSPSYSQETQYF. The CDR3 DNA is TGTGCCAGCAGTCCAAGCTATAGCCAAGAGACCCAGTACTTC. This chain joins TRBV28 and TRBJ2-5; D ambiguous. Germline CDR1 MDHEN, CDR2 SYDVKM. V gave up 5 bases and J gave up 1 base, with 11 bases separating them. The CDR3 runs 14 residues. Combining the CDR3 with reference TRBV28 and TRBJ2-5 gives the whole variable domain DVKVTQSSRYLVKRTGEKVFLECVQDMDHENMFWYRQDPGLGLRLIYFSYDVKMKEKGDIPEGYSVSREKKERFSLILESASTNQTSMYLCASSPSYSQETQYFGPGTRLLVL.

The chain carries TRBV19 and TRBJ2-1; D is possibly TRBD1 (6 bases). CDR3 length: 12 amino acids. CDR1 and CDR2 from the germline V gene are LNHDA and SQIVND (reference sequence). Trimming cost V 6 bases and J 11 bases, with 14 bases left between them. The CDR3 spells CASSQTGTKQFF. The CDR3 DNA reads as TGTGCCAGTAGCCAAACAGGGACGAAGCAGTTCTTC.

Only a few counts were recorded for this clone. The V gene is TRBV19, the J gene TRBJ1-5, with D possibly matching TRBD1 (6 bases). V was trimmed by 5 bases and J by 1 base, leaving 9 bases between them. The CDR3 is made up of 14 amino acids. Germline V lookup: CDR1 LNHDA, CDR2 SQIVND (reference sequence). The CDR3 region is CASSPTGSNQPQHF. CDR3 DNA: TGTGCCAGTAGTCCTACAGGGAGCAATCAGCCCCAGCATTTT.

Only one count was recorded for this clone. CDR3 amino acids: CASSFQNEQYF. Here the CDR3 DNA reads TGCGCCAGCAGCTTCCAGAATGAGCAGTACTTC. The chain is built from TRBV5-1 and TRBJ2-7; D not certain. This CDR3 comprises 11 residues. From germline, CDR1 is SGHRS and CDR2 YFSETQ. Trimming removed 2 bases at V and 7 bases at J, with 7 bases between.

This chain links TRBV6-2 or TRBV6-3 with TRBJ2-2, with D tentatively TRBD2 (6 bases). From germline, CDR1 is MNHEY and CDR2 SVGEGT. The length of the CDR3 is 14 residues. V lost 2 bases to trimming and J lost 7 bases, with 11 bases between them. The CDR3: CASSYGGTGGELFF. The DNA for the CDR3 is TGTGCCAGCAGTTACGGCGGGACTGGCGGGGAGCTGTTTTTT.

The table lists this clone with a few counts. Other nucleotide sequences from this sample produce the same CDR3. The J gene is TRBJ2-5, the V gene TRBV30; 14 nucleotides agree with TRBD2. This CDR3 is built from 16 residues. The trim removed 1 base at V and 2 bases at J, leaving 3 bases unmatched. The germline V gene encodes CDR1 GTSNPN and CDR2 SVGIG (reference sequence). The CDR3 bases are TGTGCCTGGAGTGGACTAGCGGGGGGGGCTCAAGAGACCCAGTACTTC. Protein product: CAWSGLAGGAQETQYF.

This clone has only a few counts. J is TRBJ2-7 and V is TRBV5-1, with D possibly being TRBD1 (5 bases). The CDR3 totals 14 residues. Trimming shortened V by 1 base and J by 7 bases, and 15 bases separated the two germline ends. Germline-derived CDR1 and CDR2 are SGHRS and YFSETQ. This CDR3 reads CASSLYGQTSEQYF. CDR3 bases: TGCGCCAGCAGCTTGTACGGACAAACCTCTGAGCAGTACTTC.

This sequence joins TRBV27 and TRBJ2-3, with D maybe TRBD1 (6 bases). Trimming took 3 bases from V and 0 from J, leaving 13 bases between them. CDR3 length: 16 residues. In germline, CDR1 is MNHEY, CDR2 SMNVEV (reference sequence). In DNA, the CDR3 is TGTGCCAGCAGTTTTGTCGGGACAACTAGCACAGATACGCAGTATTTT. Its translation: CASSFVGTTSTDTQYF.

The chain carries TRBV7-8 and TRBJ1-5; TRBD1 matches 8 bases. The CDR3 contains 14 residues. Germline V gives CDR1 SGHVS, CDR2 FQNEAQ. V was pared by 3 bases and J by 2 bases, with 0 bases of the junction left unmatched. The CDR3 bases are TGTGCCAGCAGCTTGGACAGGGGCAATCAGCCCCAGCATTTT. Encoded protein: CASSLDRGNQPQHF.

The gene calls are TRBV2 and TRBJ1-5, with no clear D. Germline V CDR1 and CDR2: SNHLY, FYNNEI. V was pared by 3 bases and J by 3 bases, with 12 bases between. The CDR3 totals 15 residues. CDR3 sequence: CASSETGFNNQPQHF. The CDR3 nucleotides are TGTGCCAGCAGTGAGACTGGATTCAACAATCAGCCCCAGCATTTT.

The chain carries TRBV24-1 and TRBJ2-2; tentatively, D is TRBD1 (5 bases). The CDR3 has 19 amino acids. V shed 3 bases and J shed 1 base, with 20 bases lying between them. Germline V gives CDR1 KGHDR, CDR2 SFDVKD. CDR3 protein: CATSDGIPGQWGNTGELFF. The CDR3 DNA is TGTGCCACCAGTGATGGGATACCCGGACAATGGGGGAACACCGGGGAGCTGTTTTTT.

CDR3 in DNA: TGTGCCAGCAGTACGGCCGGGACTAGGGAGACCCAGTACTTC. Encoded protein: CASSTAGTRETQYF. This chain joins TRBV5-6 and TRBJ2-5, with 8 bases that match TRBD2. The V and J ends lost 5 bases and 5 bases, in that order; junction bases with no gene match: 8. The CDR3 spans 14 residues. Germline CDR1 and CDR2: SGHDT and YYEEEE.

This chain links TRBV15 with TRBJ1-1; 7 nucleotides line up with TRBD1. The CDR3 has 14 amino acids. The junction had 12 bases not matched to a gene; V was cut back by 8 bases and J by 6 bases. Germline lookup yields CDR1 LNHNV and CDR2 YYDKDF (reference sequence). The CDR3 protein is CATSTGTATSEAFF. In nucleotides, the CDR3 is TGTGCCACCTCAACCGGGACAGCTACGTCTGAAGCTTTCTTT.

The chain carries TRBV5-1 and TRBJ2-7; 9 bases are a match to TRBD1. After removal of 5 bases from V and 5 bases from J, the junction contained 8 bases not matched to a gene. CDR1 is SGHRS and CDR2 is YFSETQ in the germline V gene. The CDR3 is 14 amino acids. In DNA form, the CDR3 reads TGCGCCAGCAGTACCGGGACAGGGTTGAACGAGCAGTACTTC. The encoded protein is CASSTGTGLNEQYF.

The sample holds a few counts of this clone. The CDR3 DNA follows: TGTGCCAGCAGCTTAGATCGGGGACAGCCCCAGCATTTT. Translated, it gives CASSLDRGQPQHF. V and J are TRBV11-2 and TRBJ1-5; D unclear. The V gene's germline CDR1 is SGHAT and CDR2 FQNNGV. V was pared by 0 bases and J by 7 bases, with 7 bases between. The CDR3 runs 13 residues.

V gene TRBV7-8 combines with J gene TRBJ2-3, with 7 bases matching TRBD2. Germline V gene sequence: CDR1 SGHVS, CDR2 FQNEAQ. The CDR3 is 17 amino acids. Unmatched junction bases numbered 13, after V lost 3 bases and J lost 4 bases. CDR3 in amino acids: CASSLGGYVLVADTQYF. CDR3 nucleotide sequence: TGTGCCAGCAGCTTGGGGGGGTATGTGTTGGTTGCAGATACGCAGTATTTT.

The CDR3 is CASSASPRGYTF. In nucleotides, the CDR3 is TGTGCCAGCAGTGCGAGTCCCCGGGGCTACACCTTC. The V call is TRBV28, the J call TRBJ1-2; D ambiguous. CDR1 and CDR2 from the germline V gene are MDHEN and SYDVKM. V lost 5 bases to trimming and J lost 8 bases, with 12 bases between them. The CDR3 consists of 12 residues.

The chain uses TRBV30 and TRBJ2-3; tentative D call: TRBD2 (5 bases). V dropped 1 base and J dropped 0 bases, with 11 bases sitting between them. Germline V gene data show CDR1 as GTSNPN and CDR2 as SVGIG (reference sequence). This CDR3 is built from 15 residues. The CDR3 loop is CAWSGAEISTDTQYF. The CDR3 DNA follows: TGTGCCTGGAGTGGAGCGGAAATTAGCACAGATACGCAGTATTTT.

V gene TRBV6-2 or TRBV6-3 combines with J gene TRBJ2-1; 8 bases line up with TRBD2. Trimming took 6 bases from V and 2 from J; bases not matched to a gene: 6. The CDR3 sequence is 15 residues long. Germline V lookup: CDR1 MNHEY, CDR2 SVGEGT. CDR3: CASSHDSGAYNEQFF. The CDR3 bases are TGTGCCAGCAGCCATGATAGCGGGGCCTACAATGAGCAGTTCTTC.

The chain is built from TRBV27 and TRBJ1-1, with 8 bases matching TRBD1. The ends lost 10 bases at V and 1 base at J; junction bases unmatched: 8. Per germline, CDR1 MNHEY and CDR2 SMNVEV (reference sequence). The CDR3 length is 14 residues. This chain's CDR3 is CATSQGAGNTEAFF. For the CDR3, the DNA is TGTGCCACCTCCCAGGGGGCTGGGAACACTGAAGCTTTCTTT.